This is a list of T cell receptor beta chains from one sample in a study of Ad26.COV2.S vaccination and SARS-CoV-2 variants. Libraries were prepared by immunoSEQ multiplex PCR; TCRdb keeps only in-frame clonotypes and omits some of them. The sample holds 350,000 to 400,000 clones, 75% to 90% seen once. The sample consisted of peripheral blood, taken in a trial of Ad26.COV2.S vaccine versus placebo. These receptors came from a person aged 18-65 years who received the Ad26.COV2.S COVID-19 vaccine or a placebo. CDR3s include the opening cysteine and the closing phenylalanine or tryptophan. D genes are given only for firm matches. Only part of the rows carry a size: once, few, many, or a class if the clone is expanded.

>TRBD2|TRBJ2-3|TRBV11-2|-
CASSNIGYSAGGRTDTQYF
TGTGCCAGCAGCAATATTGGGTACTCAGCGGGAGGGAGAACAGATACGCAGTATTTT
>-|TRBJ2-1|TRBV30|once
CAWKEGDTANEQFF
TGTGCCTGGAAAGAGGGAGACACCGCCAATGAGCAGTTCTTC
>-|TRBJ2-3|TRBV25-1|-
CASAHPPPDTQYF
TGTGCCAGCGCCCATCCCCCTCCAGATACGCAGTATTTT
>-|TRBJ2-3|TRBV28|-
CASSLSLTDTQYF
TGTGCCAGCAGTTTATCACTCACAGATACGCAGTATTTT
>-|TRBJ2-3|TRBV27|-
CASTLGGLVTDTQYF
TGTGCCAGCACCCTTGGGGGGCTTGTGACAGATACGCAGTATTTT
>TRBD2|TRBJ2-1|TRBV12-5|-
CASGLSGTRYEQFF
TGTGCTAGTGGTTTGTCCGGGACTAGATATGAGCAGTTCTTC
>-|TRBJ2-1|TRBV20-1|-
CSAFYNEQFF
TGCAGTGCCTTTTACAATGAGCAGTTCTTC
>-|TRBJ2-1|TRBV7-8|-
CASSLASSYNEQFF
TGTGCCAGCAGCTTAGCTAGCTCCTACAATGAGCAGTTCTTC
>-|TRBJ2-7|TRBV28|-
CASRGSGSYEQYF
TGTGCCAGCAGAGGCTCCGGGAGCTACGAGCAGTACTTC
>-|TRBJ1-1|TRBV11-3|-
CASSPGQGNTEAFF
TGTGCCAGCAGCCCGGGGCAGGGAAACACTGAAGCTTTCTTT
>TRBD2|TRBJ2-1|TRBV14|-
CASSRLAGLMDNEQFF
TGTGCCAGCAGCCGGCTAGCGGGATTAATGGACAATGAGCAGTTCTTC
>-|TRBJ1-3|TRBV6-6|-
CASRDSFSGNTIYF
TGTGCCAGCAGAGACAGCTTCTCTGGAAACACCATATATTTT
>TRBD2|TRBJ2-1|TRBV7-2|-
CASSISGRADNEQFF
TGTGCCAGCAGTATTAGCGGGAGGGCCGACAATGAGCAGTTCTTC
>-|TRBJ2-7|TRBV7-8|once
CASSLVDGNYEQYF
TGTGCCAGCAGCTTAGTCGACGGGAACTACGAGCAGTACTTC
>TRBD1|TRBJ1-6|TRBV18|-
CASSPQTTGNSPLHF
TGTGCCAGCTCACCACAGACGACAGGGAATTCACCCCTCCACTTT
>TRBD2|TRBJ2-5|TRBV27|-
CASSSPIAGKRGETQYF
TGTGCCAGCAGTTCCCCCATAGCGGGAAAGAGGGGAGAGACCCAGTACTTC
>-|TRBJ1-2|TRBV13|-
CASSLATGSNYGYTF
TGTGCCAGCAGCTTAGCAACAGGGTCCAACTATGGCTACACCTTC
>-|TRBJ2-6|TRBV15|once
CATSRGRQYGLSGANVLTF
TGTGCCACCAGCAGAGGCCGACAATACGGACTCTCTGGGGCCAACGTCCTGACTTTC
>-|TRBJ2-3|TRBV4-3|-
CASSQDDSVTDTQYF
TGCGCCAGCAGCCAAGATGACTCGGTCACAGATACGCAGTATTTT
>-|TRBJ2-1|TRBV30|-
CAWSALSLYNEQFF
TGTGCCTGGAGTGCCCTTTCCCTCTACAATGAGCAGTTCTTC
>TRBD2|TRBJ2-2|TRBV5-1|-
CASSLVGGLEGGELFF
TGCGCCAGCAGCTTGGTCGGTGGACTAGAGGGCGGGGAGCTGTTTTTT
>-|TRBJ2-3|TRBV7-3|-
CASSTVPGDTQYF
TGTGCCAGCAGCACCGTCCCTGGAGATACGCAGTATTTT
>-|TRBJ2-2|TRBV5-8|-
CASSLGGVNTGELFF
TGTGCCAGCAGCCTGGGCGGAGTGAACACCGGGGAGCTGTTTTTT
>TRBD2|TRBJ2-3|TRBV2|-
CASRDSGSGADTQYF
TGTGCCAGCAGGGATAGCGGGAGTGGGGCAGATACGCAGTATTTT
>-|TRBJ2-3|TRBV3-1/TRBV3-2|-
CASSPRGGTDTQYF
TGTGCCAGCAGCCCCCGAGGAGGCACAGATACGCAGTATTTT
>-|TRBJ1-2|TRBV7-2|-
CASSSLGWGDYGYTF
TGTGCCAGCAGCTCTTTAGGTTGGGGAGACTATGGCTACACCTTC
>-|TRBJ2-2|TRBV6-5|-
CASSYSRGTNGELFF
TGTGCCAGCAGTTACTCGAGAGGGACGAACGGGGAGCTGTTTTTT
>-|TRBJ1-1|TRBV7-9|-
CASSPQLGNTEAFF
TGTGCCAGCAGCCCCCAGCTAGGGAACACTGAAGCTTTCTTT
>-|TRBJ1-3|TRBV18|-
CASSPPARASSGNTIYF
TGTGCCAGCTCACCACCGGCCAGAGCCTCCTCTGGAAACACCATATATTTT
>TRBD2|TRBJ2-7|TRBV3-1/TRBV3-2|-
CASSQDLLAGFSYEQYF
TGTGCCAGCAGCCAAGATTTACTAGCGGGATTCTCCTACGAGCAGTACTTC
>TRBD1|TRBJ1-5|TRBV19|-
CASSITAGGFNQPQHF
TGTGCCAGTAGTATAACGGCAGGGGGTTTCAATCAGCCCCAGCATTTT
>TRBD1|TRBJ2-2|TRBV2|once
CASSEGWAGGPAGELFF
TGTGCCAGCAGTGAAGGGTGGGCAGGGGGCCCGGCCGGGGAGCTGTTTTTT
>TRBD1|TRBJ1-2|TRBV28|-
CASSGDRGSGYGYTF
TGTGCCAGCAGTGGGGACAGGGGGTCAGGCTATGGCTACACCTTC
>TRBD1|TRBJ1-6|TRBV6-5|-
CATRTGESPLHF
TGTGCCACCCGGACAGGGGAGTCACCCCTCCACTTT
>-|TRBJ2-1|TRBV29-1|-
CSVERDPNWGDEQFF
TGCAGCGTTGAGAGAGACCCAAATTGGGGGGATGAGCAGTTCTTC
>-|TRBJ1-1|TRBV10-1|-
CASSGAPLGEAFF
TGCGCCAGCAGTGGGGCGCCTTTGGGTGAAGCTTTCTTT
>TRBD2|TRBJ2-7|TRBV19|-
CASTSGRIHEQYF
TGTGCCTCGACTAGCGGGAGAATCCACGAGCAGTACTTC
>TRBD1|TRBJ2-1|TRBV11-1|once
CASSRRTGGALNEQFF
TGTGCCAGCAGCCGCAGGACAGGGGGCGCATTAAATGAGCAGTTCTTC
>TRBD1|TRBJ2-1|TRBV18|-
CASSPPGGPLNEQFF
TGTGCCAGCTCACCCCCAGGGGGCCCCCTGAATGAGCAGTTCTTC
>TRBD1|TRBJ1-2|TRBV7-2|-
CASSWDRGTNYGYTF
TGTGCCAGCAGCTGGGACAGGGGGACTAACTATGGCTACACCTTC
>TRBD1|TRBJ2-2|TRBV18|-
CASSPTGSDGGELFF
TGTGCCAGCTCACCGACAGGGAGTGACGGCGGGGAGCTGTTTTTT
>TRBD1|TRBJ1-2|TRBV15|once
CATSTQGVGGYTF
TGTGCCACCAGCACTCAGGGGGTCGGGGGCTACACCTTC
>-|TRBJ1-1|TRBV19|-
CASSHGGTGLTEAFF
TGTGCCAGTAGTCATGGAGGCACAGGGCTCACTGAAGCTTTCTTT
>TRBD1|TRBJ1-2|TRBV27|-
CASSLSYGDSIYGYTF
TGTGCCAGCAGTTTATCGTACGGGGACAGTATCTATGGCTACACCTTC
>TRBD2|TRBJ2-5|TRBV6-1|-
CASSEGSLVGGVETQYF
TGTGCCAGCAGTGAAGGATCTCTAGTGGGAGGGGTGGAGACCCAGTACTTC
>-|TRBJ2-1|TRBV28|once
CASIDNDRVWRTSYNEQFF
TGTGCCAGCATCGATAATGATCGTGTGTGGCGGACCTCCTACAATGAGCAGTTCTTC
>-|TRBJ1-3|TRBV6-5|-
CASSYRGQGPGNTIYF
TGTGCCAGCAGTTACCGTGGGCAGGGGCCTGGAAACACCATATATTTT
>-|TRBJ2-7|TRBV10-3|-
CAISESELHQSSYEQYF
TGTGCCATCAGTGAGTCAGAGCTACACCAGAGCTCCTACGAGCAGTACTTC
>TRBD1|TRBJ1-1|TRBV10-3|-
CAISPTGGLNTEAFF
TGTGCCATCAGCCCCACAGGGGGACTAAACACTGAAGCTTTCTTT
>TRBD1|TRBJ1-2|TRBV30|-
CAWRRTGGVYGYTF
TGTGCCTGGAGACGGACAGGGGGTGTTTATGGCTACACCTTC
>TRBD1|TRBJ1-3|TRBV30|-
CAWRGQGAWGNTIYF
TGTGCCTGGAGGGGGCAGGGGGCTTGGGGAAACACCATATATTTT